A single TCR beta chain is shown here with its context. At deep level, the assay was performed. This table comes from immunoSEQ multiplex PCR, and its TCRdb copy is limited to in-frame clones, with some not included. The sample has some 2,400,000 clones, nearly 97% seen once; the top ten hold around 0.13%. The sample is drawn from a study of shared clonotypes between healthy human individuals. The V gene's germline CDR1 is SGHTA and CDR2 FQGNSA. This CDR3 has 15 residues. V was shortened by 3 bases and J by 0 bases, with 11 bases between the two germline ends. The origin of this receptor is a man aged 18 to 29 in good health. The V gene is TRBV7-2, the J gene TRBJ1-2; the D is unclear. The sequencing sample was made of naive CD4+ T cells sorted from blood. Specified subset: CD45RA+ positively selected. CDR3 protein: CASSLAGITNYGYTF. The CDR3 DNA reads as TGTGCCAGCAGCTTGGCAGGCATAACTAACTATGGCTACACCTTC. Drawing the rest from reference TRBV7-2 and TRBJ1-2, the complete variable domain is GAGVSQSPSNKVTEKGKDVELRCDPISGHTALYWYRQSLGQGLEFLIYFQGNSAPDKSGLPSDRFSAERTGGSVSTLTIQRTQQEDSAVYLCASSLAGITNYGYTFGSGTRLTVV.